This T cell receptor beta chain originates from a study of T cell responses to AZD1222 COVID-19 vaccine. Study-wide results and limits: Only a handful of AZD1222 recipients tested seropositive at baseline.

The CDR3 covers 15 residues. V gave up 3 bases and J gave up 7 bases; unmatched junction bases: 3. Germline CDR1 ENHRY, CDR2 SYGVKD. The repertoire was sequenced with immunoSEQ multiplex PCR; TCRdb's copy has only in-frame clones and lacks some. The data hold 150,000 to 200,000 clones, with about nine tenths observed a single time. This clone was seen only a few times. Antigen: not known. The sequences come from peripheral blood, collected on day 0 of MenACWY control vaccination. V is TRBV10-3 and J is TRBJ2-2; 12 nucleotides align to TRBD2. The clonotype originates from an adult in good health. For the CDR3, the DNA is TGTGCCATCAGTGAACTAGCGGGAGGAAACGGGGAGCTGTTTTTT. This sequence encodes CAISELAGGNGELFF.